This TCR beta chain was observed in a study of cytomegalovirus exposure and HLA in healthy donors. This clone has only one observation. Antigen: not known. Study results and caveats: Reports described diagnosis of cytomegalovirus status by the classifier as highly specific and sensitive.

PCR employed 60 Vbeta and 13 Jbeta primers. Using immunoSEQ multiplex PCR, the repertoire was profiled, and TCRdb retains in-frame clones only, with some absent. The sample lists about 140,000 clones; less than 80% were seen once. Germline V gene data show CDR1 as KGHSH and CDR2 as LQKENI. Trimming removed 3 bases at V and 5 bases at J, with 14 bases between. The CDR3 consists of 14 residues. Source material: PBMCs. The receptor comes from a female donor in good health and CMV-seropositive. The rearrangement uses TRBV18 and TRBJ2-7; no reliable D call. The CDR3 DNA reads TGTGCCAGCTCACCGAGGCCAGATTTGGACGAGCAGTACTTC. This gives the protein CASSPRPDLDEQYF. Looking up the rest from reference TRBV18 and TRBJ2-7 gives the full variable domain: NAGVMQNPRHLVRRRGQEARLRCSPMKGHSHVYWYRQLPEEGLKFMVYLQKENIIDESGMPKERFSAEFPKEGPSILRIQQVVRGDSAAYFCASSPRPDLDEQYFGPGTRLTVT.